This note documents a single TCR beta chain sequence. Its specificity is unknown. The CDR3 spans 14 residues. Deletions cut 8 bases from V and 4 bases from J, with 15 bases between. In germline, CDR1 is MNHEY, CDR2 SMNVEV (reference sequence). The sample belongs to a study of identical twins. Findings and caveats of the study: Out-of-frame alpha sequences common to twins exhibited a surplus of low generation probability.

A universal primer binding site was introduced by template switching. The final cDNA contained unique molecular identifiers. A single record per CDR3 protein comes from TCRdb applying MiXCR to the 5' RACE reads. This sample has around 490,000 distinct CDR3 sequences; roughly 15% occur once, and the top ten carry more than 0.4%. Every donor was a healthy Caucasian. These same data were also listed under a study on yellow fever vaccine responses in identical twins.

The receptor comes from a woman between 18 and 30 years old in good health. The sequencing input was CD4+ T cells sorted from blood. The V gene is TRBV27, the J gene TRBJ2-1; D is possibly TRBD1 or TRBD2 (6 bases each). The CDR3 sequence: CASQGQRAYNEQFF. The CDR3 coding sequence is TGTGCCAGCCAGGGGCAGCGGGCGTACAATGAGCAGTTCTTC.